A selection of T cell receptor beta chains follows, all from one sample in a study of OX40 agonist ivuxolimab in advanced cancers. TCRdb's copy holds only in-frame clones and misses some; the assay was immunoSEQ multiplex PCR. The sample contains about 89,000 clones, roughly 90% of which appear only once. The source material was CD4+ or CD8+ T cells sorted from blood, sampled in a trial of the OX40 agonist ivuxolimab. The receptors derive from an adult with an advanced solid tumor such as melanoma, head and neck, liver or kidney cancer. CDR3s include the opening cysteine and the closing phenylalanine or tryptophan.

cdr3_aa j_call v_call
CASRFSYEQYF TRBJ2-7 TRBV6-5
CASSKQEGGGLADTQYF TRBJ2-3 TRBV19
CSAEGGSEQYF TRBJ2-7 TRBV20-1
CASSLQGGFYEQYF TRBJ2-7 TRBV27
CASRANRGLNTEAFF TRBJ1-1 TRBV6-5
CASSDGVNEQFF TRBJ2-1 TRBV2
CASSPEGQSNEQYF TRBJ2-7 TRBV5-4
CASSEGSGQGARNTIYF TRBJ1-3 TRBV6-1
CASSRGYNTEAFF TRBJ1-1 TRBV6-6
CASSFDRNYGYTF TRBJ1-2 TRBV27